This is a list of T cell receptor beta chains from one sample in a study of blood T cells in healthy people across ages. A single record per CDR3 protein comes from TCRdb applying MiXCR to the 5' RACE reads. The sample has some 710,000 distinct CDR3 sequences, roughly 46% seen once; the top ten hold over 15%. What was sequenced was blood. The receptors were sampled from a man older than 75 in good health. CDR3s include the opening cysteine and the closing phenylalanine or tryptophan. D genes are given only for firm matches. The size of a clone is reported for some rows only, either as once, few or many, or as a class for expanded clones.

v_call	j_call	clone_size	d_call	cdr3_aa	cdr3_nt
TRBV12-3/TRBV12-4	TRBJ2-1	-	TRBD2	CASSFSGTSVSYNEQFF	TGTGCCAGCAGTTTCTCCGGGACTAGTGTTTCCTACAATGAGCAGTTCTTC
TRBV15	TRBJ2-7	-	-	CATSIFTIDRMDEQYF	TGTGCCACCAGCATCTTCACGATCGACAGGATGGATGAGCAGTACTTC
TRBV29-1	TRBJ2-1	-	-	CSVEEGKEQFF	TGCAGCGTTGAAGAGGGGAAGGAACAGTTCTTC
TRBV2	TRBJ2-1	-	-	CASSEIGVGGFEQFF	TGTGCCAGCAGTGAGATTGGAGTGGGAGGATTTGAGCAGTTCTTC
TRBV6-1	TRBJ2-5	-	TRBD1	CATKPGQGREQYF	TGTGCCACCAAGCCGGGACAGGGGAGAGAGCAGTACTTC
TRBV6-7	TRBJ2-1	-	-	CASSYSKRGREQFF	TGTGCCAGCAGTTACTCGAAACGGGGTAGGGAGCAGTTCTTC
TRBV19	TRBJ2-7	once	-	CASSIAPGSYEQYF	TGTGCCAGTAGTATAGCACCTGGCTCCTACGAGCAGTACTTC
TRBV5-1	TRBJ2-5	few	TRBD2	CASSVPTRLAGEETQYF	TGCGCCAGCAGCGTACCCACAAGACTAGCGGGAGAAGAGACCCAGTACTTC
TRBV24-1	TRBJ2-1	-	TRBD2	CATSGSSGIWSSYNEQFF	TGTGCCACCAGTGGGTCTAGCGGGATTTGGAGCTCCTACAATGAGCAGTTCTTC
TRBV12-3/TRBV12-4	TRBJ1-3	-	-	CASDTGNTIYF	TGTGCCAGTGACACTGGAAACACCATATATTTT
TRBV5-1	TRBJ2-1	few	TRBD2	CASSLQEAGRSNERFF	TGCGCCAGCAGCTTGCAGGAGGCCGGGAGGTCAAATGAGCGGTTCTTC
TRBV7-2	TRBJ1-4	-	-	CASSSGLASEKLFF	TGTGCCAGCAGCTCGGGACTGGCTAGTGAAAAACTGTTTTTT
TRBV7-2	TRBJ2-7	few	-	CASSLEGLSYEQYF	TGTGCCAGCAGCTTAGAGGGACTCTCCTACGAGCAGTACTTC
TRBV10-3	TRBJ1-1	few	-	CAISEVGQVGTEAFF	TGTGCCATCAGTGAAGTGGGGCAGGTTGGCACTGAAGCTTTCTTT
TRBV27	TRBJ2-7	-	TRBD1	CASSAVRGQGLPYEQYF	TGTGCCAGCAGTGCAGTCAGGGGACAGGGACTTCCCTACGAGCAGTACTTC
TRBV20-1	TRBJ2-1	-	-	CSASFAGAYNEQFF	TGCAGTGCTAGCTTTGCGGGGGCTTACAATGAGCAGTTCTTC
TRBV10-2	TRBJ2-1	-	-	CASSDGREYNEQFF	TGCGCCAGCAGTGACGGGCGGGAATACAATGAGCAGTTCTTC
TRBV20-1	TRBJ2-3	-	-	CSVGQRLTDTQYF	TGCAGTGTCGGACAGCGCCTCACAGATACGCAGTATTTT
TRBV7-2	TRBJ2-5	-	-	CASSSDPSRETQYF	TGTGCCAGCAGTTCGGACCCCTCCAGGGAGACCCAGTACTTC
TRBV7-2	TRBJ2-1	-	-	CASSLLGTRGRQFF	TGTGCCAGCAGCTTATTGGGGACTCGGGGGAGGCAGTTCTTC
TRBV27	TRBJ2-1	-	TRBD2	CASSLLGVAGNEQFF	TGTGCCAGCAGTCTTCTGGGCGTAGCGGGAAATGAGCAGTTCTTC
TRBV20-1	TRBJ1-6	few	-	CSVELEGNSPLHF	TGCAGTGTGGAACTCGAGGGCAATTCACCCCTCCACTTT
TRBV5-1	TRBJ2-3	few	-	CASRPRGITDTQYF	TGCGCCAGCAGGCCTCGCGGCATCACAGATACGCAGTATTTT
TRBV7-8	TRBJ1-1	-	-	CASSLTLEVNTEAFF	TGTGCCAGCAGCTTAACTTTGGAAGTAAACACTGAAGCTTTCTTT
TRBV9	TRBJ2-4	-	-	CASSGSGPWDIQYF	TGTGCCAGCAGCGGATCCGGGCCATGGGACATTCAGTACTTC
TRBV25-1	TRBJ1-5	-	-	CASSDGGSNQPQHF	TGTGCCAGCAGTGATGGGGGAAGCAATCAGCCCCAGCATTTT
TRBV4-2	TRBJ2-2	-	-	CASSQGSAGELFF	TGTGCCAGCAGCCAAGGCAGTGCCGGGGAGCTGTTTTTT
TRBV28	TRBJ2-7	-	-	CASSDNRKQYF	TGTGCCAGCAGCGATAACAGGAAGCAGTACTTC
TRBV21-1	TRBJ2-1	-	-	CASSPAPPSAGGPIRCNEQFF	TGTGCCAGCAGCCCTGCCCCTCCCTCGGCGGGAGGGCCAATTAGGTGCAATGAGCAGTTCTTC
TRBV9	TRBJ2-1	once	-	CASSVEGGPRDEQFF	TGTGCCAGCAGCGTAGAAGGGGGGCCCCGGGATGAGCAGTTCTTC
TRBV5-1	TRBJ2-5	-	-	CASSWGGVQETQYF	TGCGCCAGCAGCTGGGGGGGCGTCCAAGAGACCCAGTACTTC